This T cell receptor (beta chain) stems from a study of T cells in Graves' hyperthyroidism and ophthalmopathy. For the study at large: Sampling of peripheral blood happened at initial diagnosis, prior to any treatment.

CDR3 length equals 15 residues. Trimming removed 3 bases from V and 3 bases from J, with 15 bases in between. In germline, CDR1 is DFQATT, CDR2 SNEGSKA (reference sequence). The sample holds many counts of this clonotype. Each ophthalmopathy patient scored at least 3 on the Clinical Activity Score and at least 4 on NOSPECS grade, with duration under 3 months. Each 10 ml fresh peripheral blood draw supplied the PBMCs. RNA transcripts gave rise to amplified TCR beta CDR3 regions. HTBI primers were employed in a first-round RT-PCR of the TCR CDR3. TCRdb reprocessed the multiplex PCR reads via MiXCR and lists one record per CDR3 protein. The repertoire holds about 300,000 distinct CDR3 sequences, roughly a fifth seen once, with under 40% in the top ten.

Source material: blood. The TCR comes from a man between 50 and 59 years old with Graves' ophthalmopathy. The genes are TRBV20-1 and TRBJ1-5; D uncertain. CDR3 protein: CSASSPDGSNQPQHF. The CDR3 coding sequence is TGCAGTGCTAGCTCCCCTGACGGTTCCAATCAGCCCCAGCATTTT.